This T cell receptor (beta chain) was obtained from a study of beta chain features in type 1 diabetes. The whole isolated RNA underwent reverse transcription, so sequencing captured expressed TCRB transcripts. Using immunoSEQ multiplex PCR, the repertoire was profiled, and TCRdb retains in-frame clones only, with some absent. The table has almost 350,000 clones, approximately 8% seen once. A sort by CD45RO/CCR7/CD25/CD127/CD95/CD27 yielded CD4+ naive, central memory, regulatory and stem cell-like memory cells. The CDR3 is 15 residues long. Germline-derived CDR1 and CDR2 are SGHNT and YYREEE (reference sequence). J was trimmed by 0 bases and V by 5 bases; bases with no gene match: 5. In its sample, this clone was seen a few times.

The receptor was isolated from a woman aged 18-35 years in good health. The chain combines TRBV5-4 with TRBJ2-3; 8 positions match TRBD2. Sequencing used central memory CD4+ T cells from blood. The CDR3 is CASRTGGGSTDTQYF. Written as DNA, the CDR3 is TGTGCCAGCAGGACGGGAGGGGGTAGCACAGATACGCAGTATTTT. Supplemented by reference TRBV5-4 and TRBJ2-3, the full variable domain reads ETGVTQSPTHLIKTRGQQVTLRCSSQSGHNTVSWYQQALGQGPQFIFQYYREEENGRGNFPPRFSGLQFPNYSSELNVNALELDDSALYLCASRTGGGSTDTQYFGPGTRLTVL.